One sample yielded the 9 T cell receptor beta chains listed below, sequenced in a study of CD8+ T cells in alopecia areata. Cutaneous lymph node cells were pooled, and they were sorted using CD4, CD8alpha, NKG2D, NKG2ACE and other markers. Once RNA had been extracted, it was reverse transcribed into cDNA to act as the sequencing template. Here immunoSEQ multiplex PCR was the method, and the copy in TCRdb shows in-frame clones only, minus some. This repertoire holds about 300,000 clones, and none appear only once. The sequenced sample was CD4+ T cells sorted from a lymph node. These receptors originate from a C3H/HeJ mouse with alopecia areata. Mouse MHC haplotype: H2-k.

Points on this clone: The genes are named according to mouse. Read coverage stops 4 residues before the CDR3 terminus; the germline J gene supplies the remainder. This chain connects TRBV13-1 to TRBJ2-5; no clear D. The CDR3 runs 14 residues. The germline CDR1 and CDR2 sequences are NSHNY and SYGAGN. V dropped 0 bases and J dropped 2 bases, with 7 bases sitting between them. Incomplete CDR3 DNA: TGTGCCAGCAGTGATGTCAAGGGCCAAGAC. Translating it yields CASSDVKGQD. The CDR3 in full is CASSDVKGQDTQYF.

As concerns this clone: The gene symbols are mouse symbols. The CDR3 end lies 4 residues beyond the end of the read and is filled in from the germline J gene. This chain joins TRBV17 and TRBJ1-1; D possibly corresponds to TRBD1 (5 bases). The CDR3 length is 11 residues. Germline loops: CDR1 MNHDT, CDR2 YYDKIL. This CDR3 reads CASSRGAEVFF. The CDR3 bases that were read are TGTGCTAGCAGCCGGGGGGCA.

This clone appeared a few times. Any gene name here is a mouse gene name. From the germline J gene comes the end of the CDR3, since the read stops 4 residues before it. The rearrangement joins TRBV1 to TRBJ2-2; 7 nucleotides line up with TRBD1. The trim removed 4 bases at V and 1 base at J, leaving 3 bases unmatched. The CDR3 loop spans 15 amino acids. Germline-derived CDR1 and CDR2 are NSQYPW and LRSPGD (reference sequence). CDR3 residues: CTCSVGQINTGQLYF. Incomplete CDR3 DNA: TGCACCTGCAGTGTGGGACAGATAAACACCGGG.

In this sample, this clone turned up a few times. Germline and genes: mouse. The CDR3 reads CTCSAADKYEQYF. Incomplete CDR3 DNA: TGCACCTGCAGTGCAGCGGACAAATAT. The rearrangement uses TRBV1 and TRBJ2-7; a possible D gene is TRBD1 (5 bases). The read halts 4 residues ahead of the CDR3 end, with the missing end drawn from the germline J gene. CDR1 NSQYPW and CDR2 LRSPGD come from the germline V gene (reference sequence). The length of the CDR3 is 13 residues. Combining the CDR3 with reference TRBV1 and TRBJ2-7 gives the whole variable domain VTLLEQNPRWRLVPRGQAVNLRCILKNSQYPWMSWYQQDLQKQLQWLFTLRSPGDKEVKSLPGADYLATRVTDTELRLQVANMSQGRTLYCTCSAADKYEQYFGPGTRLTVL.

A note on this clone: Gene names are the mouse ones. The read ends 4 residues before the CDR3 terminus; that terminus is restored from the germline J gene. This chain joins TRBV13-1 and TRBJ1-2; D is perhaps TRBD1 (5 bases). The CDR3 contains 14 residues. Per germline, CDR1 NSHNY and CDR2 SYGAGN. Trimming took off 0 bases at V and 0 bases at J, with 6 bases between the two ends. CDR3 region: CASSDGQTNSDYTF. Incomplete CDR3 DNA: TGTGCCAGCAGTGATGGACAGACAAACTCC.

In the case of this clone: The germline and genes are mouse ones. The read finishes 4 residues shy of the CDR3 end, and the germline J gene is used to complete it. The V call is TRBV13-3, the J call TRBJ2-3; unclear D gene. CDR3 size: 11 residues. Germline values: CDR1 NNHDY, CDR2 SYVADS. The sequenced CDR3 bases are TGTGCCAGCAGGAAGGGAGAA. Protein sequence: CASRKGE. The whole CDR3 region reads CASRKGETLYF.

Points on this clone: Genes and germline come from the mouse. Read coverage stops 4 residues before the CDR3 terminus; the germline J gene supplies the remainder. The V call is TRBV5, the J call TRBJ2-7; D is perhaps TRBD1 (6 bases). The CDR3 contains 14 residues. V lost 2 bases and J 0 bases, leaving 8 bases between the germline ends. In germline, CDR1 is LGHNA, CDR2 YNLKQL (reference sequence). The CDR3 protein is CASSQIRGSYEQYF. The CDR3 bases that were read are TGTGCCAGCAGCCAAATCAGGGGCTCCTAT.

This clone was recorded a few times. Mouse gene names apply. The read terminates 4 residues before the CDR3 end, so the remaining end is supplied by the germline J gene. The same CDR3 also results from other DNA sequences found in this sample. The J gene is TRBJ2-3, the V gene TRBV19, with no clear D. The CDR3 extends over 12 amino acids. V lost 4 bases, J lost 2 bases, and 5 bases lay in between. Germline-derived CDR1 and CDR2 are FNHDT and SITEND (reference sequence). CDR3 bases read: TGTGCCAGCAGTCCCTCTGCAGAA. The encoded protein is CASSPSAE. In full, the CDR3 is CASSPSAETLYF.

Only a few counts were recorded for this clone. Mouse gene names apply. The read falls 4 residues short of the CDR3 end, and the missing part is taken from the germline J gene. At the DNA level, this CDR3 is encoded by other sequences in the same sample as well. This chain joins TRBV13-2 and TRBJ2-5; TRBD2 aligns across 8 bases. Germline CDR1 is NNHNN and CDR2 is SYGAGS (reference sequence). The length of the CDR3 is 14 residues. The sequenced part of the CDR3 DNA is TGTGCCAGCGGTGATGCAGCTGGGGGGGAC. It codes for CASGDAAGGD. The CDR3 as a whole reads CASGDAAGGDTQYF.